The rows below give T cell receptor beta chains drawn from one sample of a study of human T cells and chemical hapten exposure. TCRdb itself ran the RACE reads through MiXCR, one entry per CDR3 protein. Of over 60,000 distinct CDR3 sequences listed, 10% to 13% are singletons. The sample here was whole blood, taken in connection with sensitization to the hapten diphenylcyclopropenone (DPC). These receptors came from a woman aged 45 to 65 with alopecia areata. Some clones in this sample may be carry-over from other donors' samples. The CDR3 runs from the conserved cysteine through the conserved F or W. Each record gives: clone size, J gene, V gene, D gene, CDR3 DNA, CDR3 protein. D genes are given only for firm matches. Size tells how often a clone was seen (once, few, many) or the class of an expanded clone, and some rows leave it out.

size: many
J: TRBJ2-5
V: TRBV7-2
D: .
DNA: TGTGCCAGCAGCTTAGTGTCAGAGACCCAGTACTTC
CDR3: CASSLVSETQYF

size: many
J: TRBJ2-7
V: TRBV19
D: TRBD1
DNA: TGTGCCACCAGGGACAGGGGCTACGAGCAGTACTTC
CDR3: CATRDRGYEQYF

size: many
J: TRBJ1-4
V: TRBV18
D: .
DNA: TGTGCCAGCTCACCTCCCCCCAGTGCAACTAATGAAAAACTGTTTTTT
CDR3: CASSPPPSATNEKLFF

size: many
J: TRBJ2-1
V: TRBV7-2
D: TRBD2
DNA: TGTGCCAGCAGCTCCTTCAATCTTGGACTAGCGGGCCCATCCTACAATGAGCAGTTCTTC
CDR3: CASSSFNLGLAGPSYNEQFF

size: few
J: TRBJ2-2
V: TRBV9
D: .
DNA: TGTGCCAGCAGCGCCCGGGACTCGTACACCGGGGAGCTGTTTTTT
CDR3: CASSARDSYTGELFF

size: many
J: TRBJ2-7
V: TRBV12-3/TRBV12-4
D: TRBD1
DNA: TGTGCCAGCAGTTCCTCATCCCTAGGGACAGCCTACGAGCAGTACTTC
CDR3: CASSSSSLGTAYEQYF

size: .
J: TRBJ1-1
V: TRBV12-3/TRBV12-4
D: .
DNA: TGTGCCAGCAGTTTAGGTGGGGCCGTACAACTGAACACTGAAGCTTTCTTT
CDR3: CASSLGGAVQLNTEAFF

size: .
J: TRBJ1-1
V: TRBV27
D: .
DNA: TGTGCCAGCTATCGGAAACAGGGAGGCGCTGAAGCTTTCTTT
CDR3: CASYRKQGGAEAFF

size: many
J: TRBJ2-7
V: TRBV14
D: TRBD2
DNA: TGTGTCAGCAGCCAAGATGGTTGGGGACTAGCGGGAGGCCTGGCGCAGTACTTC
CDR3: CVSSQDGWGLAGGLAQYF

size: many
J: TRBJ1-1
V: TRBV29-1
D: .
DNA: TGCAGCGTTGTTCCAGGTGCATGGGTTGAAGCTTTCTTT
CDR3: CSVVPGAWVEAFF

size: few
J: TRBJ1-2
V: TRBV30
D: .
DNA: TGTGCCTGGAGTGTGAAAGGGTTGCTTAACTATGGCTACACCTTC
CDR3: CAWSVKGLLNYGYTF

size: many
J: TRBJ1-1
V: TRBV3-1
D: .
DNA: TGTGCCAGCAGCCAAGGCCAGATAAGGACTGAAGCTTTCTTT
CDR3: CASSQGQIRTEAFF

size: many
J: TRBJ2-7
V: TRBV11-2
D: .
DNA: TGTGCCAGCAGCCACGGCTACGAGCAGTACTTC
CDR3: CASSHGYEQYF

size: few
J: TRBJ1-2
V: TRBV30
D: .
DNA: TGTGCCTGGAGTAAACCCAGGGCCAGGTTCTATGGCTACACCTTC
CDR3: CAWSKPRARFYGYTF

size: many
J: TRBJ1-4
V: TRBV15
D: TRBD1
DNA: TGTGCCACCAGCAGAGCAGACAGAGGGACAGTCCCATGGGGCGAAAAACTGTTTTTT
CDR3: CATSRADRGTVPWGEKLFF

size: many
J: TRBJ1-3
V: TRBV18
D: .
DNA: TGTGCCAGCTCACCCGGCCGCAGCTCTGGAAACACCATATATTTT
CDR3: CASSPGRSSGNTIYF

size: .
J: TRBJ1-5
V: TRBV12-3/TRBV12-4
D: TRBD1
DNA: TGTGCCAGCAGGCTAGGGACAGGGGACAATCAGCCCCAGCATTTT
CDR3: CASRLGTGDNQPQHF

size: few
J: TRBJ1-5
V: TRBV3-1
D: .
DNA: TGTGCCAGCAGCCACCGATTAGGTCAGCCCCAGCATTTT
CDR3: CASSHRLGQPQHF

size: .
J: TRBJ2-1
V: TRBV28
D: TRBD2
DNA: TGTGCCAGCAGATCCCTCCTAGCGGGAGCTTACAATGAGCAGTTCTTC
CDR3: CASRSLLAGAYNEQFF

size: many
J: TRBJ1-2
V: TRBV20-1
D: .
DNA: TGCAGTGTCAAAGCACCCAACTATGGCTACACCTTC
CDR3: CSVKAPNYGYTF

size: many
J: TRBJ2-2
V: TRBV12-3/TRBV12-4
D: .
DNA: TGTGCCAGCAGCCAAGACAGGGACTACACCGGGGAGCTGTTTTTT
CDR3: CASSQDRDYTGELFF

size: many
J: TRBJ2-3
V: TRBV10-3
D: TRBD2
DNA: TGTGCCTTAGCGGGAGGGCCGGGTGATACGCAGTATTTT
CDR3: CALAGGPGDTQYF

size: .
J: TRBJ1-5
V: TRBV5-8
D: TRBD1
DNA: TGTGCCAGCAGCCCGACAGGGGATTATAGCAATCAGCCCCAGCATTTT
CDR3: CASSPTGDYSNQPQHF

size: many
J: TRBJ2-2
V: TRBV7-6
D: TRBD1
DNA: TGTGCCAGCAGCTTAGCGGGACAGAGTACCGGGGAGCTGTTTTTT
CDR3: CASSLAGQSTGELFF

size: many
J: TRBJ1-5
V: TRBV5-5
D: .
DNA: TGTGCCAGCAGCTTGTCGGCTTATCAGCCCCAGCATTTT
CDR3: CASSLSAYQPQHF

size: many
J: TRBJ2-1
V: TRBV20-1
D: TRBD2
DNA: TGCAGTGCTAGAGATCCGGGACTAGCATCTGCCAATGAGCAGTTCTTC
CDR3: CSARDPGLASANEQFF

size: .
J: TRBJ2-2
V: TRBV10-3
D: TRBD2
DNA: TGTGCCATAAAACCGGGACTAGCCGCGAACACCGGGGAGCTGTTTTTT
CDR3: CAIKPGLAANTGELFF

size: many
J: TRBJ2-3
V: TRBV6-4
D: .
DNA: TGTGCCAGCAGTGACTCGGGCCCCACAGATACGCAGTATTTT
CDR3: CASSDSGPTDTQYF

size: many
J: TRBJ2-7
V: TRBV7-8
D: TRBD1
DNA: TGTGCCAGCAGCGGGGGACAGATCCGCGAGCAGTACTTC
CDR3: CASSGGQIREQYF

size: many
J: TRBJ2-1
V: TRBV7-3
D: .
DNA: TGTGCCAGCAGCTTAAACCACCTGACCTACAATGAGCAGTTCTTC
CDR3: CASSLNHLTYNEQFF

size: few
J: TRBJ1-2
V: TRBV19
D: .
DNA: TGTGCCAGTAGTACCCCCCGGGCAACGGGCTATGGCTACACCTTC
CDR3: CASSTPRATGYGYTF

size: .
J: TRBJ2-1
V: TRBV5-8
D: TRBD2
DNA: TGTGCCAGCAGCCCAAGCTCCGGGACTAGCGGGAGGGCTTTCTACAATGAGCAGTTCTTC
CDR3: CASSPSSGTSGRAFYNEQFF

size: many
J: TRBJ2-2
V: TRBV5-1
D: TRBD2
DNA: TGCGCCAGCAGCCCGGAGGGACTAGCGAGATTCATTTCAGGGGAGCTGTTTTTT
CDR3: CASSPEGLARFISGELFF

size: many
J: TRBJ2-5
V: TRBV7-6
D: TRBD1
DNA: TGTGCCAGCAGCTTAGCCCTCGGACAGGGGCTGGGGGAGACCCAGTACTTC
CDR3: CASSLALGQGLGETQYF

size: many
J: TRBJ1-6
V: TRBV29-1
D: .
DNA: TGCAGCGTTTCTGCTGGGGACAATTCACCCCTCCACTTT
CDR3: CSVSAGDNSPLHF

size: many
J: TRBJ1-1
V: TRBV27
D: .
DNA: TGTGCCAGCAGTTTTCGGAAGGACACTGAAGCTTTCTTT
CDR3: CASSFRKDTEAFF

size: .
J: TRBJ2-3
V: TRBV4-2
D: .
DNA: TGTGCCAGCTCACAGAGCTCAGATACGCAGTATTTT
CDR3: CASSQSSDTQYF

size: many
J: TRBJ2-1
V: TRBV27
D: .
DNA: TGTGCCAGCTCCCGGGACACATACAATGAGCAGTTCTTC
CDR3: CASSRDTYNEQFF

size: few
J: TRBJ2-7
V: TRBV5-4
D: .
DNA: TGTGCCAGCAGCCGGGACGGGCAGCAGTACTTC
CDR3: CASSRDGQQYF

size: few
J: TRBJ2-7
V: TRBV29-1
D: TRBD1
DNA: TGCAGCGCCCGCCCAGGGGGCGACGAGCAGTACTTC
CDR3: CSARPGGDEQYF

size: few
J: TRBJ2-5
V: TRBV6-1
D: .
DNA: TGTGCCAGCAGTGGACGATACCAAGAGACCCAGTACTTC
CDR3: CASSGRYQETQYF

size: .
J: TRBJ2-5
V: TRBV11-2
D: TRBD1
DNA: TGTGCCAGCAGCTACAGGGGTCTGCAAGAGACCCAGTACTTC
CDR3: CASSYRGLQETQYF

size: many
J: TRBJ2-3
V: TRBV11-2
D: TRBD2
DNA: TGTGCCAGCAGCTTAGATCCCCGACTAGCGGGGGTTTTT
CDR3: CASSLDPRLAGVF

size: many
J: TRBJ2-7
V: TRBV29-1
D: TRBD1
DNA: TGCAGCGTTGCCCCGACAGGGGGCTTATCAAACGAGCAGTACTTC
CDR3: CSVAPTGGLSNEQYF

size: few
J: TRBJ2-1
V: TRBV18
D: TRBD2
DNA: TGTGCCAGCTCACCACCGCCTAGCGGGAGAGATGAGCAGTTCTTC
CDR3: CASSPPPSGRDEQFF

size: many
J: TRBJ1-1
V: TRBV7-2
D: .
DNA: TGTGCCAGCAGCTTAAGAGGGTTTGAAGCTTTCTTT
CDR3: CASSLRGFEAFF